This is a list of T cell receptor beta chains from one sample in a study of blood T cell repertoires in COVID-19. The protocol was immunoSEQ multiplex PCR, while the TCRdb copy is restricted to in-frame clones and leaves out a portion. The table includes 300,000 or so clones, roughly 89% detected once. The material sequenced was PBMCs or T cells enriched from blood (not recorded which). Receptor source: a woman between 50 and 59 years old who had been exposed to COVID-19. Each CDR3 is given with its conserved first and last residue. The D gene is left open where the match is weak. Not every row has a clone size; where given, it reads once, few, many or a size class.

v_call	j_call	clone_size	d_call	cdr3_nt	cdr3_aa
TRBV20-1	TRBJ1-6	.	.	TGCAGTGCTAGTTCTGGCCCCTATAATTCACCCCTCCACTTT	CSASSGPYNSPLHF
TRBV28	TRBJ1-2	.	TRBD1	TGTGCCACCAGGACAGGGAACTATGGCTACACCTTC	CATRTGNYGYTF
TRBV3-1/TRBV3-2	TRBJ2-3	.	.	TGTGCCAGCAGCCAAGAGAGGGAGCCAGATACGCAGTATTTT	CASSQEREPDTQYF
TRBV3-1/TRBV3-2	TRBJ2-3	.	.	TGTGCCACCCAAAACGGGGGGCCAGATACGCAGTATTTT	CATQNGGPDTQYF
TRBV19	TRBJ2-2	.	TRBD1	TGTGCCAGTTCCCGGGACAGGGGGCTCAACACCGGGGAGCTGTTTTTT	CASSRDRGLNTGELFF
TRBV6-5	TRBJ1-6	.	TRBD1	TGTGCCAGCAGGTTACAGGGGCATAATTCACCCCTCCACTTT	CASRLQGHNSPLHF
TRBV5-1	TRBJ1-5	.	TRBD1	TGCGCCAGCAGCCCGGGGACAGGGGTTCAGCCCCAGCATTTT	CASSPGTGVQPQHF
TRBV15	TRBJ2-3	once	.	TGTGCCACCAGCAGAGGTGGCGGGAGCACAGATACGCAGTATTTT	CATSRGGGSTDTQYF
TRBV9	TRBJ1-4	.	TRBD1	TGTGCCAGCAGCCCGACCGGGACAGGGGTTGAAAAACTGTTTTTT	CASSPTGTGVEKLFF
TRBV28	TRBJ1-2	.	TRBD1	TGTGCCAGCAGTAGGACAGGGGTTAACTATGGCTACACCTTC	CASSRTGVNYGYTF
TRBV7-6	TRBJ1-5	.	.	TGTGCCAGCAGCTTAGGCCGGAATCAGCCCCAGCATTTT	CASSLGRNQPQHF
TRBV11-3	TRBJ2-2	.	.	TGTGCCAGCAGCTTAGTCGGCGGGGAGCTGTTTTTT	CASSLVGGELFF
TRBV2	TRBJ1-2	.	TRBD1	TGTGCCAGCAGTGATTCGACAGGGGGCTTTGGCTACACCTTC	CASSDSTGGFGYTF
TRBV5-4	TRBJ2-1	.	TRBD2	TGTGCCAGCAGCTTGTTGTTAGCGGGGGGTTCCTACAATGAGCAGTTCTTC	CASSLLLAGGSYNEQFF
TRBV6-4	TRBJ1-1	few	TRBD1	TGTGCCAGCAGTGTGTCCCCCGGGACAGTTGAAGCTTTCTTT	CASSVSPGTVEAFF
TRBV27	TRBJ1-2	.	.	TGTGCCAGCAGTTTATTCCAGAACTATGGCTACACCTTC	CASSLFQNYGYTF
TRBV3-1/TRBV3-2	TRBJ2-4	.	.	TGTGCCAGCAGCCACCGACTGGGCATTCAGTACTTC	CASSHRLGIQYF
TRBV20-1	TRBJ2-3	.	TRBD2	TGCAGTGCTAGTTCGCTAGCGGAGATCACAGATACGCAGTATTTT	CSASSLAEITDTQYF
TRBV6-1	TRBJ2-5	.	.	TGTGCCAGCAGTGAATATGGGACAAGTGAAGAGACCCAGTACTTC	CASSEYGTSEETQYF
TRBV5-1	TRBJ1-1	.	.	TGCGCCAGCAGCTTGGCCAGTGTCGACACTGAAGCTTTCTTT	CASSLASVDTEAFF
TRBV10-3	TRBJ2-3	.	TRBD2	TGTGCCATCAGTGGGGGACTAGCGGGCACAGATACGCAGTATTTT	CAISGGLAGTDTQYF
TRBV7-2	TRBJ2-5	.	TRBD2	TGTGCCAGCAGCTTCATTAGCGGGGGGGCCATAGAGACCCAGTACTTC	CASSFISGGAIETQYF
TRBV21-1	TRBJ1-5	once	.	TGTGCCAGCAGCAAAGTAAGTCAGGGCAGGGGCAATCAGCCCCAGCATTTT	CASSKVSQGRGNQPQHF
TRBV29-1	TRBJ1-2	.	TRBD1	TGCAGCGTCGAGGTCGGGACAGGGGCCTATGGCTACACCTTC	CSVEVGTGAYGYTF
TRBV18	TRBJ2-5	.	TRBD2	TGTGCCAGCTCACCGCCGGGACTAGCATTAGAGACCCAGTACTTC	CASSPPGLALETQYF
TRBV5-1	TRBJ1-2	few	.	TGCGCCAGCAGCCTGGGGGTCTTGGGCGACTATGGCTACACCTTC	CASSLGVLGDYGYTF
TRBV24-1	TRBJ2-2	few	.	TGTGCCACCAGTGAGGCTCTCTCCGGGGAGCTGTTTTTT	CATSEALSGELFF
TRBV7-2	TRBJ1-4	.	.	TGTGCCAGCAGCCTAAGGAGAACCGCCGCAACTAATGAAAAACTGTTTTTT	CASSLRRTAATNEKLFF
TRBV19	TRBJ2-7	.	TRBD2	TGTGCCAGTAGTTCAGGACTAGCGGGGGGACGGACCTACGAGCAGTACTTC	CASSSGLAGGRTYEQYF
TRBV4-2	TRBJ1-2	once	.	TGTGCCAGCAGCCAAGGGCCTCTCTATGGCTACACCTTC	CASSQGPLYGYTF
TRBV3-1/TRBV3-2	TRBJ1-1	once	TRBD1	TGTGCCAGCAGCCCCGGCGGACAGGCCTTGAACACTGAAGCTTTCTTT	CASSPGGQALNTEAFF
TRBV7-8	TRBJ2-1	.	.	TGTGCCAGCAGCTCCATGGACTTCTCCTACAATGAGCAGTTCTTC	CASSSMDFSYNEQFF
TRBV5-6	TRBJ2-3	.	TRBD2	TGTGCCAGCAGCTCCCCGGGGGGGGTTAAAGATACGCAGTATTTT	CASSSPGGVKDTQYF
TRBV28	TRBJ1-5	once	.	TGTGCCACCCGTGAGGGTAGCAATCAGCCCCAGCATTTT	CATREGSNQPQHF
TRBV14	TRBJ1-1	.	.	TGTGCCAGCAGCTTAGATATGGGCGGGATAGCTTTCTTT	CASSLDMGGIAFF
TRBV6-5	TRBJ1-1	once	.	TGTGCCAGCAGTTACTCGGGGCAAGCTTTCTTT	CASSYSGQAFF
TRBV19	TRBJ1-5	.	.	TGTGCCAGTCGGGATTTAAACGATCAGCCCCAGCATTTT	CASRDLNDQPQHF
TRBV3-1/TRBV3-2	TRBJ1-5	.	.	TGTGCCAGCAGCCAACCATCTTCGGGGCCCCAGCATTTT	CASSQPSSGPQHF
TRBV6-5	TRBJ1-1	.	.	TGTGCCAGCCTCTCTACGCTGAACACTGAAGCTTTCTTT	CASLSTLNTEAFF
TRBV27	TRBJ1-1	.	TRBD1	TGTGCCAGCAGTTTCCGGGACAGGTTGAACACTGAAGCTTTCTTT	CASSFRDRLNTEAFF
TRBV27	TRBJ1-3	few	.	TGTGCCAGCAGTGTGAGGGAAGGAAACACCATATATTTT	CASSVREGNTIYF
TRBV6-1	TRBJ2-7	.	TRBD1	TGTGCCAGCAGTGAATTAGACAGGGCCTCCGAGCAGTACTTC	CASSELDRASEQYF
TRBV12-3/TRBV12-4	TRBJ2-5	.	TRBD2	TGTGCCAGCAGACTAGCGCTTGCGGAGACCCAGTACTTC	CASRLALAETQYF
TRBV2	TRBJ1-4	.	TRBD1	TGTGCCAGCAGTGAAGCGGGGACAGGGATTAATGAAAAACTGTTTTTT	CASSEAGTGINEKLFF
TRBV7-9	TRBJ1-4	.	TRBD1	TGTGCCAGCCCGGGACAGACGGATGAAAAACTGTTTTTT	CASPGQTDEKLFF
TRBV3-1/TRBV3-2	TRBJ2-2	.	.	TGTGCCAGCAGCCAAGACGGTCGGGCCGGGGAGCTGTTTTTT	CASSQDGRAGELFF
TRBV10-3	TRBJ2-7	.	TRBD1	TGTGCCATCAGCGACAGGGGGAGCTCCTACGAGCAGTACTTC	CAISDRGSSYEQYF